Reported below is one T cell receptor (beta chain). No cognate antigen has been identified for it. Germline and junction disagree at one end, which may indicate a read error. The CDR3 holds 13 amino acids from the cysteine to the phenylalanine. Only the CDR3 region is kept as DNA, spanning 39 bases read in frame from base 1. Sequences GTSNPN (CDR1) and SVGIG (CDR2) are obtained from the germline V gene (reference sequence). The data derive from a study of blood T cell repertoires in COVID-19 (dated by TCRdb to 2018 to 2021). For the wider study: Collaborator samples came from the United States, Italy and Spain and covered acute and convalescent phases of COVID-19. The repertoires were released in a freely available public database meant as a resource for research on the immune response to SARS-CoV-2. The material from the prospective study consisted of cDNA or gDNA derived from T cells, B-cell-depleted T cells, or PBMCs. The samples were drawn from the first 160 participants of the ongoing ImmuneRACE study and from roughly 1,300 subjects provided by 6 global collaborators. The sample metadata nearly always contained a de-identified subject ID, COVID-19 status, age in years and sex. HLA class I and class II types, where available, came from metadata supplied by the sample provider rather than from assay-based typing. Deeply sampled blood TCRbeta repertoires from subjects exposed to, actively infected with, or recovered from COVID-19 were included in the dataset.

The immunoSEQ Assay, a bias-controlled multiplex PCR, was used to amplify TCRbeta CDR3 regions from genomic DNA. As for how the authors treated the data: The number of nucleated cells in each sample was estimated by amplification of reference gene primers within the assay. To quantify the absolute abundance of each unique TCRbeta CDR3 rearrangement, sequence reads were collapsed and filtered. For each sample, productive Simpson clonality was calculated by taking the square root of Simpson's diversity index across productive rearrangements. The table comes from immuneACCESS by way of TCRdb, which keeps in-frame sequences with V and J called. Part of the clones is missing from these tables; in studies checked, under half for an unresolved V gene and the rest for unknown reasons. V, J and clone size are those of that table, while D and trimming were read from the DNA. For this sample the table gives about 59,000 clones, of which around 90% were detected only once. The ten largest clones capture roughly 15% of the sample.

The collaborating institutions used their own protocols to collect whole blood in K2EDTA tubes. For TCRbeta analysis, collaborators shipped samples as frozen whole blood, isolated PBMCs, or DNA extracted from either of those sample types. The paper as a whole reports these results and caveats: The quantity of clinical and demographic metadata differed by source and by participant and was supplied without curation.

The clonotype was recovered from an older man with acute or convalescent COVID-19. In this chain, TRBV30 is recombined with TRBJ2-7; 6 matching bases give a weak D call of TRBD2. The sample taken for sequencing was peripheral blood. The CDR3 loop reads CASRDSLTYEQYF. The nucleotide sequence is TGCGCCTCACGGGACTCTCTCACCTACGAGCAGTACTTC.